The 24 T cell receptor beta chains below all came from one sample that was sequenced in a study of human T cells and chemical hapten exposure. The time point was: pre-sensitization, week 0. The treatment denotes: therapeutic diphenylcyclopropenone sensitization with weekly scalp DPC. TCRdb independently ran MiXCR on the RACE reads; one entry per CDR3 protein. The table lists some 400,000 distinct CDR3 sequences, more than 4.5% of them singletons. This sample comprised whole blood, obtained in connection with sensitization to the hapten diphenylcyclopropenone (DPC). These receptor sequences come from a woman aged 50 to 60 with alopecia areata. Some clones in this sample may be carry-over from other donors' samples.

Ten or more counts support this clonotype. The rearrangement links TRBV4-1 to TRBJ2-7; 15 bases are a match to TRBD2. The CDR3 runs to 20 residues. CDR1 is MGHRA and CDR2 is YSYEKL in the germline V gene. Trimming at V came to 3 bases and at J to 6 bases, leaving 18 bases not matched to a gene. The CDR3 region has the DNA TGCGCCAGCAGCCAGCGGGGGACTAGCGGGGGGCTCGGTCCCGGGTCCGAGCAGTACTTC. Translation: CASSQRGTSGGLGPGSEQYF.

This clonotype was seen a handful of times. CDR3: CASSSDPGGAHYF. As DNA, the CDR3 is TGTGCCAGCAGCTCCGACCCAGGGGGCGCACATTACTTC. This chain connects TRBV7-9 to TRBJ2-7, with 8 bases identical to TRBD1. The CDR3 runs 13 residues. Germline assignment: CDR1 SEHNR and CDR2 FQNEAQ (reference sequence). V lost 4 bases and J lost 13; bases outside the gene matches: 12.

In this sample, this clonotype turned up many times. J is TRBJ2-7 and V is TRBV5-4; 9 bases align to TRBD1. V was pared by 3 bases and J by 5 bases, with 6 bases of the junction left unmatched. The CDR3 runs to 14 residues. Germline V lookup: CDR1 SGHNT, CDR2 YYREEE (reference sequence). This CDR3 reads CASSSGQGRDEQYF. CDR3 coding DNA: TGTGCCAGCAGCTCCGGACAGGGGAGGGACGAGCAGTACTTC.

This clonotype has just a few counts. The rearrangement links TRBV15 to TRBJ2-5; 7 nucleotides match TRBD2. The CDR3 sequence is 19 residues long. With 0 bases clipped from V and 1 base from J, the junction kept 14 bases outside the gene matches. The germline gives CDR1 LNHNV, CDR2 YYDKDF (reference sequence). CDR3 sequence (DNA): TGTGCCACCAGCAGAGATCCTGCCAGGCCTAGCGGTCTCCAAGAGACCCAGTACTTC. Amino acid sequence: CATSRDPARPSGLQETQYF.

This clonotype has only a few counts. The rearrangement uses TRBV7-9 and TRBJ1-4; a weak D match, TRBD1 (5 bases). CDR3 length: 13 amino acids. V was shortened by 10 bases and J by 8 bases, with 17 bases between the two germline ends. Germline lookup yields CDR1 SEHNR and CDR2 FQNEAQ (reference sequence). The CDR3 is CATGRGSYEKLFF. The CDR3 bases are TGTGCCACGGGGAGGGGTTCGTACGAAAAACTGTTTTTT.

This clonotype was detected ten times or more. V is TRBV28 and J is TRBJ2-4; D is undetermined. Trimming shortened V by 4 bases and J by 0 bases, and 10 bases separated the two germline ends. The germline CDR1 and CDR2 sequences are MDHEN and SYDVKM. This CDR3 region has 15 residues. The CDR3 region has the DNA TGTGCCAGCAGTTCACAGCCGATAGCCAAAAACATTCAGTACTTC. Translation: CASSSQPIAKNIQYF. Together with reference TRBV28 and TRBJ2-4, the CDR3 gives the full variable domain: DVKVTQSSRYLVKRTGEKVFLECVQDMDHENMFWYRQDPGLGLRLIYFSYDVKMKEKGDIPEGYSVSREKKERFSLILESASTNQTSMYLCASSSQPIAKNIQYFGAGTRLSVL.

Ten or more counts support this clonotype. V is TRBV6-6 and J is TRBJ2-3; D is unclear. CDR3 length: 12 amino acids. CDR1 and CDR2 (germline): MNHNY, SVGAGI (reference sequence). Deletions cut 8 bases from V and 2 bases from J, with 8 bases between. The CDR3 nucleotides are TGTGCCAGCTCAGACAACACAGATACGCAGTATTTT. Its translation: CASSDNTDTQYF.

The chain is built from TRBV7-9 and TRBJ1-6; no clear D gene. V dropped 5 bases and J dropped 11 bases, with 16 bases sitting between them. Germline CDR1 and CDR2: SEHNR and FQNEAQ (reference sequence). There are 14 residues in the CDR3. DNA for the CDR3: TGTGCCAGCAGCCACGTTTCACCTGGGGCACCCCTCCACTTT. It codes for CASSHVSPGAPLHF.

This clonotype was seen a few times. This chain connects TRBV12-3 or TRBV12-4 to TRBJ2-2; D is perhaps TRBD1 (7 bases). The V gene lost 6 bases and the J gene lost 1 base, with 12 bases spanning the gap. The CDR3 runs to 15 residues. CDR3 sequence: CASSRQGGNTGELFF. The CDR3 DNA reads TGTGCCAGCAGCCGACAGGGAGGGAACACCGGGGAGCTGTTTTTT.

This clonotype came up many times. The gene calls are TRBV5-1 and TRBJ2-1; tentative D call: TRBD2 (5 bases). Per germline, CDR1 SGHRS and CDR2 YFSETQ. The CDR3 runs 15 residues. Trimming pared 0 bases from V and 8 bases from J, leaving 15 bases between. The DNA of the CDR3 is TGCGCCAGCAGCTTGGTTTCTAGCCTCACGGATGAGCAGTTCTTC. Protein: CASSLVSSLTDEQFF.

The chain employs TRBV4-3 and TRBJ1-2; maybe TRBD1 (6 bases). Trimming left V 0 bases short and J 4 bases short, with 12 bases between. The length of the CDR3 is 15 residues. Germline V gene lookup returns CDR1 LGHNA and CDR2 YSLEER. The DNA for the CDR3 is TGCGCCAGCAGCCAAGACGAGGACAGCCGCTATGGCTACACCTTC. Translation: CASSQDEDSRYGYTF.

The genes are TRBV2 and TRBJ1-4; D gene unclear. Trimming cost V 3 bases and J 0 bases, with 8 bases left between them. Germline lookup yields CDR1 SNHLY and CDR2 FYNNEI. This CDR3 is 15 amino acids long. The CDR3 nucleotides read TGTGCCAGCAGTGACTTCGATTCAACTAATGAAAAACTGTTTTTT. This gives the protein CASSDFDSTNEKLFF.

The table lists this clonotype with many counts. The rearrangement links TRBV6-2 or TRBV6-3 to TRBJ1-5; tentative D call: TRBD1 (5 bases). Trimming took 7 bases from V and 1 from J, leaving 8 bases between them. The CDR3 is made up of 13 amino acids. From germline, CDR1 is MNHEY and CDR2 SVGEGT. The DNA of the CDR3 is TGTGCCAGCACCCGGGACAGCAATCAGCCCCAGCATTTT. This codes for CASTRDSNQPQHF.

This clonotype was counted many times. This chain joins TRBV9 and TRBJ2-1; the D gene is possibly TRBD2 (6 bases). Germline V gene lookup returns CDR1 SGDLS and CDR2 YYNGEE. The CDR3 consists of 14 residues. V lost 0 bases to trimming and J lost 10 bases, with 14 bases between them. The CDR3 sequence is CASSVGPLADEQFF. The DNA for the CDR3 is TGTGCCAGCAGCGTAGGACCATTAGCGGACGAGCAGTTCTTC.

This clonotype was observed a handful of times. The chain links TRBV4-1 to TRBJ1-5; 7 bases align to TRBD1. Losses at the gene ends were 4 bases for V and 3 bases for J; bases not matched to a gene: 6. The CDR3 covers 15 residues. Per the germline V gene, CDR1 is MGHRA and CDR2 is YSYEKL. CDR3 in DNA: TGCGCCAGCAGCCCTCTGACAGGGTACAATCAGCCCCAGCATTTT. It yields the protein CASSPLTGYNQPQHF.

This sequence joins TRBV28 and TRBJ1-6; 7 positions agree with TRBD1. There are 14 residues in the CDR3. The germline V gene has CDR1 MDHEN and CDR2 SYDVKM. The J segment lost 7 bases and the V segment lost 3 bases, leaving 3 bases of the junction unmatched. The DNA for the CDR3 is TGTGCCAGCAGTTTGGACAGGATCAATTCACCCCTCCACTTT. Its protein is CASSLDRINSPLHF.

This clonotype was seen many times. This sequence joins TRBV5-1 and TRBJ2-5; 8 bases are a match to TRBD2. CDR3 length: 16 amino acids. The V gene's germline CDR1 is SGHRS and CDR2 YFSETQ. J gave up 3 bases and V 4 bases, and 11 bases lay outside the gene matches. In DNA form, the CDR3 reads TGCGCCAGCAGCCTTGGCGGACGAGCGGGAGAAGAGACCCAGTACTTC. Amino acids: CASSLGGRAGEETQYF. The full variable domain, with the rest looked up from reference TRBV5-1 and TRBJ2-5, is KAGVTQTPRYLIKTRGQQVTLSCSPISGHRSVSWYQQTPGQGLQFLFEYFSETQRNKGNFPGRFSGRQFSNSRSEMNVSTLELGDSALYLCASSLGGRAGEETQYFGPGTRLLVL.

This clonotype has only a few counts. The chain couples TRBV6-5 to TRBJ1-2, with unresolved D. Per germline, CDR1 MNHEY and CDR2 SVGAGI. V shed 7 bases and J shed 2 bases, with 11 bases lying between them. The CDR3 contains 13 residues. The CDR3 nucleotides are TGTGCCAGCACGGCCAGGAGAAACTATGGCTACACCTTC. Protein sequence: CASTARRNYGYTF.

This clonotype was found many times. The chain employs TRBV2 and TRBJ1-5; D is uncertain. Trimming stripped 5 bases from V and 5 bases from J, with 10 bases between. The germline V gene has CDR1 SNHLY and CDR2 FYNNEI. CDR3 length: 13 residues. CDR3 protein: CASSQELDQPQHF. CDR3 sequence (DNA): TGTGCCAGCAGTCAGGAGCTTGATCAGCCCCAGCATTTT.

The rearrangement joins TRBV10-3 to TRBJ2-3, with TRBD2 matching over 9 bases. The CDR3 totals 16 residues. Germline CDR1 and CDR2: ENHRY and SYGVKD. The J segment lost 4 bases and the V segment lost 0 bases, leaving 5 bases of the junction unmatched. CDR3 bases: TGTGCCATCAGTGAGTCGTTCACTAGCGGGTCAGATACGCAGTATTTT. Protein product: CAISESFTSGSDTQYF.

There are many counts of this clonotype. This chain connects TRBV7-2 to TRBJ2-3, with 8 bases aligning to TRBD2. This CDR3 has 16 residues. With V trimmed by 4 bases and J by 1 base, 7 bases remained unmatched. The germline gives CDR1 SGHTA, CDR2 FQGNSA. The CDR3 DNA reads as TGTGCCAGCAGCTCGTCGAGCGGGAGCGGCACAGATACGCAGTATTTT. This gives the protein CASSSSSGSGTDTQYF.

This clonotype turned up a few times. The chain links TRBV15 to TRBJ2-3; 11 bases match TRBD1. This CDR3 comprises 14 residues. Germline V gene sequence: CDR1 LNHNV, CDR2 YYDKDF (reference sequence). The V segment lost 3 bases and the J segment 4 bases; nucleotides outside the gene matches: 0. The CDR3, as DNA: TGTGCCACCAGCAGGGGACAGGGGGCAGATACGCAGTATTTT. This translates into CATSRGQGADTQYF.

This clonotype appeared many times. V is TRBV10-3 and J is TRBJ2-7, with 7 bases matching TRBD1. This CDR3 is built from 13 residues. J was trimmed by 1 base and V by 6 bases; bases with no gene match: 3. Germline CDR1 is ENHRY and CDR2 is SYGVKD. In DNA, the CDR3 is TGTGCCATCAGCCCGGGACAGTCCTACGAGCAGTACTTC. The encoded protein is CAISPGQSYEQYF.

The chain combines TRBV15 with TRBJ1-2; TRBD1 is a possible D gene (5 bases). Germline V CDR1 and CDR2: LNHNV, YYDKDF (reference sequence). V lost 5 bases, J lost 4 bases, and 17 bases lay in between. There are 15 residues in the CDR3. The DNA for the CDR3 is TGTGCCACCAGCCCCTGGGCAGGGACTGGCTATGGCTACACCTTC. Protein: CATSPWAGTGYGYTF.